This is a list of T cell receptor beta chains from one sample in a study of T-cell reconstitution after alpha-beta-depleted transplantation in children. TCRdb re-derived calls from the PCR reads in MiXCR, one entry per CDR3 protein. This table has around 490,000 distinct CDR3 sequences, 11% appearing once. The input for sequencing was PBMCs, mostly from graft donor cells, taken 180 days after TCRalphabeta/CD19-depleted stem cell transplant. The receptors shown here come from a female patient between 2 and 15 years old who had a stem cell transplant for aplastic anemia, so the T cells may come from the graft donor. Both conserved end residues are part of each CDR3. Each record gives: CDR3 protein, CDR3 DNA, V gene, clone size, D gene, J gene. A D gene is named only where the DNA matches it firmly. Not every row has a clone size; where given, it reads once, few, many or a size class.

CDR3 protein: CASSLDRFSGNTIYF
CDR3 DNA: TGTGCCAGCAGCCTCGACCGCTTCTCTGGAAACACCATATATTTT
V gene: TRBV7-8
clone size: few
D gene: NA
J gene: TRBJ1-3

CDR3 protein: CASTFLAGVGNEQFF
CDR3 DNA: TGTGCCAGCACCTTTCTAGCGGGAGTTGGGAATGAGCAGTTCTTC
V gene: TRBV7-2
clone size: NA
D gene: TRBD2
J gene: TRBJ2-1

CDR3 protein: CASSPAGQWASYEQYF
CDR3 DNA: TGTGCCAGCTCACCCGCTGGACAGTGGGCCTCCTACGAGCAGTACTTC
V gene: TRBV18
clone size: few
D gene: NA
J gene: TRBJ2-7

CDR3 protein: CASSLVSGSGELFF
CDR3 DNA: TGTGCCAGCAGCTTAGTTAGCGGGAGCGGGGAGCTGTTTTTT
V gene: TRBV7-9
clone size: once
D gene: TRBD2
J gene: TRBJ2-2

CDR3 protein: CSAISGSGSTDTQYF
CDR3 DNA: TGCAGTGCTATCTCAGGGAGCGGTAGCACAGATACGCAGTATTTT
V gene: TRBV20-1
clone size: few
D gene: NA
J gene: TRBJ2-3

CDR3 protein: CASSLAGPQNTEAFF
CDR3 DNA: TGTGCCAGCAGCTTGGCCGGGCCCCAGAACACTGAAGCTTTCTTT
V gene: TRBV7-9
clone size: few
D gene: NA
J gene: TRBJ1-1

CDR3 protein: CASSPQEGFHEQYF
CDR3 DNA: TGTGCCAGCTCACCACAGGAAGGTTTCCACGAGCAGTACTTC
V gene: TRBV18
clone size: NA
D gene: NA
J gene: TRBJ2-7

CDR3 protein: CASSTGGSYNEQFF
CDR3 DNA: TGTGCCAGCAGCACGGGAGGGTCCTACAATGAGCAGTTCTTC
V gene: TRBV6-2/TRBV6-3
clone size: NA
D gene: TRBD2
J gene: TRBJ2-1

CDR3 protein: CASSVGQPPLDIQYF
CDR3 DNA: TGTGCCAGCAGCGTCGGACAGCCCCCGCTTGACATTCAGTACTTC
V gene: TRBV9
clone size: NA
D gene: NA
J gene: TRBJ2-4

CDR3 protein: CASSQDRRRSYEQYF
CDR3 DNA: TGTGCCAGCAGCCAAGATCGGCGGCGCTCCTACGAGCAGTACTTC
V gene: TRBV4-2
clone size: many
D gene: NA
J gene: TRBJ2-7

CDR3 protein: CASSQDLTRTGGKNGYTF
CDR3 DNA: TGCGCCAGCAGCCAAGATCTCACACGGACAGGGGGAAAGAATGGCTACACCTTC
V gene: TRBV4-1
clone size: NA
D gene: TRBD1
J gene: TRBJ1-2

CDR3 protein: CASSLRGAENNEQFF
CDR3 DNA: TGTGCCAGCAGCTTAAGAGGGGCGGAGAACAATGAGCAGTTCTTC
V gene: TRBV7-2
clone size: NA
D gene: NA
J gene: TRBJ2-1

CDR3 protein: CASSLDRGQTEAFF
CDR3 DNA: TGTGCCAGCAGCTTGGACAGGGGGCAAACTGAAGCTTTCTTT
V gene: TRBV5-4
clone size: many
D gene: TRBD1
J gene: TRBJ1-1

CDR3 protein: CSARDLGGTSTDTQYF
CDR3 DNA: TGCAGTGCTAGAGATCTAGGGGGCACTAGCACAGATACGCAGTATTTT
V gene: TRBV20-1
clone size: NA
D gene: TRBD1
J gene: TRBJ2-3

CDR3 protein: CASSPAGGTQYF
CDR3 DNA: TGTGCCAGCAGTCCAGCGGGGGGGACGCAGTACTTC
V gene: TRBV28
clone size: few
D gene: TRBD2
J gene: TRBJ2-7

CDR3 protein: CGTARDRSPWNTIYF
CDR3 DNA: TGCGGGACAGCGCGGGATCGGAGTCCGTGGAACACCATATATTTT
V gene: TRBV27
clone size: few
D gene: TRBD1
J gene: TRBJ1-3

CDR3 protein: CSAPDSAGGVLEQFF
CDR3 DNA: TGCAGTGCTCCCGATTCGGCGGGGGGAGTCCTTGAGCAGTTCTTC
V gene: TRBV20-1
clone size: NA
D gene: TRBD2
J gene: TRBJ2-1

CDR3 protein: CASSLGGTGGRGQYF
CDR3 DNA: TGTGCCAGCAGCTTAGGGGGGACAGGGGGGCGAGGGCAGTATTTT
V gene: TRBV7-2
clone size: NA
D gene: TRBD1
J gene: TRBJ2-3

CDR3 protein: CASRKGLDNQPQHF
CDR3 DNA: TGTGCCAGCAGAAAAGGACTGGACAATCAGCCCCAGCATTTT
V gene: TRBV6-1
clone size: few
D gene: NA
J gene: TRBJ1-5

CDR3 protein: CSARDLTGTSAYNEQFF
CDR3 DNA: TGCAGTGCTAGAGATCTCACCGGGACTAGCGCTTACAATGAGCAGTTCTTC
V gene: TRBV20-1
clone size: NA
D gene: TRBD2
J gene: TRBJ2-1

CDR3 protein: CASSQDLSGGPHTQYF
CDR3 DNA: TGTGCCAGCAGCCAAGATCTCAGCGGGGGACCCCATACGCAGTATTTT
V gene: TRBV4-2
clone size: NA
D gene: TRBD2
J gene: TRBJ2-3

CDR3 protein: CASSSPNYRGGEQYF
CDR3 DNA: TGCGCCAGCAGCTCTCCAAATTACAGGGGCGGAGAGCAGTACTTC
V gene: TRBV5-1
clone size: few
D gene: TRBD1
J gene: TRBJ2-7

CDR3 protein: CASSILAGALGGELFF
CDR3 DNA: TGTGCCAGCTCGATTCTAGCGGGAGCCCTCGGCGGGGAGCTGTTTTTT
V gene: TRBV18
clone size: few
D gene: TRBD2
J gene: TRBJ2-2

CDR3 protein: CASRAAGAYQETQYF
CDR3 DNA: TGTGCCAGCAGGGCGGCAGGGGCCTACCAAGAGACCCAGTACTTC
V gene: TRBV12-3/TRBV12-4
clone size: many
D gene: NA
J gene: TRBJ2-5

CDR3 protein: CSATDRSYEQYF
CDR3 DNA: TGCAGTGCCACTGACAGGTCCTACGAGCAGTACTTC
V gene: TRBV20-1
clone size: few
D gene: NA
J gene: TRBJ2-7

CDR3 protein: CSAMGLAGITDTQYF
CDR3 DNA: TGCAGTGCTATGGGACTAGCGGGAATCACAGATACGCAGTATTTT
V gene: TRBV20-1
clone size: few
D gene: TRBD2
J gene: TRBJ2-3

CDR3 protein: CASSFSPDTQYF
CDR3 DNA: TGTGCCAGCAGTTTCAGCCCAGATACGCAGTATTTT
V gene: TRBV12-3/TRBV12-4
clone size: many
D gene: NA
J gene: TRBJ2-3